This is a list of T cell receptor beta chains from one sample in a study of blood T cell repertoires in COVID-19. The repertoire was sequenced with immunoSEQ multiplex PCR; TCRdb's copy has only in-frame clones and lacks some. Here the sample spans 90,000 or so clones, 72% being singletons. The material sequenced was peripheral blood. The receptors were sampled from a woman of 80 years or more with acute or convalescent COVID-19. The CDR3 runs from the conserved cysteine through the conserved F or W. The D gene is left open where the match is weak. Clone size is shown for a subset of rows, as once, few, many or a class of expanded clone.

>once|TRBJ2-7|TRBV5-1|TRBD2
CASSLAGSNSYEQYF
TGCGCCAGCAGCTTAGCGGGGTCCAACTCCTACGAGCAGTACTTC
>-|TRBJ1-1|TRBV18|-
CASSPSNMNTEAFF
TGTGCCAGCTCACCGTCGAACATGAACACTGAAGCTTTCTTT
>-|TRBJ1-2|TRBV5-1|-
CASSLDLLGANYGYTF
TGCGCCAGCAGCTTGGACCTCCTCGGGGCTAACTATGGCTACACCTTC
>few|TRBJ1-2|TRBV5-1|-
CASSLGSSNYGYTF
TGCGCCAGCAGCCTTGGTTCAAGCAACTATGGCTACACCTTC
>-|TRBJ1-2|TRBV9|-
CASSATSQGGYTF
TGTGCCAGCAGCGCCACCAGCCAGGGGGGCTACACCTTC
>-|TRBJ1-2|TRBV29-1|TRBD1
CSVEGGQGGVYGYTF
TGCAGCGTTGAAGGAGGACAGGGGGGCGTCTATGGCTACACCTTC
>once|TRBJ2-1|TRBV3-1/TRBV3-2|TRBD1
CASSQDLAGGYNEQFF
TGTGCCAGCAGCCAAGATTTGGCAGGGGGCTACAATGAGCAGTTCTTC
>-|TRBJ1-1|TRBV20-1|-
CSASDGGEAFF
TGCAGTGCTAGTGACGGGGGGGAAGCTTTCTTT
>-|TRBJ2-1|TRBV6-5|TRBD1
CASSPSGQAYNEQFF
TGTGCCAGCAGTCCTTCGGGACAGGCCTACAATGAGCAGTTCTTC
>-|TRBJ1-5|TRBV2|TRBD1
CASSEARQGNQPQHF
TGTGCCAGCAGTGAGGCGAGACAGGGGAATCAGCCCCAGCATTTT
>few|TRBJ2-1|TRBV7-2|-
CASSLAPPRTSSRSSYNEQFF
TGTGCCAGCAGCTTAGCACCCCCCCGGACTTCGAGCCGCAGCTCCTACAATGAGCAGTTCTTC
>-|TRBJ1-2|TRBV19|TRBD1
CASRTGETNYGYTF
TGTGCCAGTAGGACAGGGGAAACTAACTATGGCTACACCTTC
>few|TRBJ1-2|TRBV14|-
CASSQRRGAYGYTF
TGTGCCAGCAGCCAACGCAGGGGCGCTTATGGCTACACCTTC
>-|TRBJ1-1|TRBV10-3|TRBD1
CAISSTGGNTEAFF
TGTGCCATCAGCTCCACAGGGGGCAACACTGAAGCTTTCTTT
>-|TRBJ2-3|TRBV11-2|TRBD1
CASSSGTGPSTDTQYF
TGTGCCAGCAGCTCTGGGACAGGCCCCTCCACAGATACGCAGTATTTT
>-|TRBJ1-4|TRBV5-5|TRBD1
CASSLVVTGGEKLFF
TGTGCCAGCAGCTTGGTAGTGACAGGGGGTGAAAAACTGTTTTTT
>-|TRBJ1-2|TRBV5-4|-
CASSLEETDGYTF
TGTGCCAGCAGCTTGGAAGAAACGGATGGCTACACCTTC
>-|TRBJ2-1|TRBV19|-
CASSRYNEQFF
TGTGCCAGTAGTCGGTACAATGAGCAGTTCTTC
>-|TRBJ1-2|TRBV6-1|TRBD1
CASSFRQGGYTF
TGTGCCAGCAGTTTCCGACAGGGTGGCTACACCTTC